Listed below are T cell receptor beta chains from one sample, sequenced in a study of blood T cell repertoires in COVID-19. Sequenced by immunoSEQ multiplex PCR; TCRdb stores in-frame clones only, minus some. The sample shows roughly 200,000 clones, about nine tenths of them seen only once. Sequenced input: peripheral blood. The source of these receptors is an elderly man with acute or convalescent COVID-19. The CDR3 runs from the conserved cysteine through the conserved F or W. A D gene is named only where the DNA matches it firmly. Where a row states a size, it is once, few, many or the class of an expanded clone; other rows omit it.

CDR3 protein: CASSLNRDEKLFF
CDR3 DNA: TGTGCCAGCAGTTTAAACAGGGATGAAAAACTGTTTTTT
clone size: -
V gene: TRBV28
CDR3 length: 13
D gene: -
J gene: TRBJ1-4

CDR3 protein: CASSKDRGNQPQHF
CDR3 DNA: TGTGCCAGTAGTAAGGACAGGGGCAATCAGCCCCAGCATTTT
clone size: once
V gene: TRBV19
CDR3 length: 14
D gene: TRBD1
J gene: TRBJ1-5

CDR3 protein: CASSLTASLFF
CDR3 DNA: TGTGCCAGCAGTTTAACGGCTAGTCTGTTCTTC
clone size: once
V gene: TRBV12-3/TRBV12-4
CDR3 length: 11
D gene: -
J gene: TRBJ2-1

CDR3 protein: CASSFRDSLYSEAFF
CDR3 DNA: TGTGCCAGCAGCTTCCGGGACAGCCTTTACTCTGAAGCTTTCTTT
clone size: -
V gene: TRBV11-3
CDR3 length: 15
D gene: TRBD1
J gene: TRBJ1-1

CDR3 protein: CSARRGVTGELFF
CDR3 DNA: TGCAGCGCCCGTCGGGGGGTCACCGGGGAGCTGTTTTTT
clone size: -
V gene: TRBV29-1
CDR3 length: 13
D gene: TRBD2
J gene: TRBJ2-2

CDR3 protein: CASSIQGVGNQPQHF
CDR3 DNA: TGTGCCAGTAGTATTCAAGGGGTGGGCAATCAGCCCCAGCATTTT
clone size: -
V gene: TRBV19
CDR3 length: 15
D gene: -
J gene: TRBJ1-5

CDR3 protein: CASSQGDRGRQETQYF
CDR3 DNA: TGCGCCAGCAGCCAAGGGGACAGGGGACGGCAAGAGACCCAGTACTTC
clone size: few
V gene: TRBV4-1
CDR3 length: 16
D gene: TRBD1
J gene: TRBJ2-5

CDR3 protein: CASSPTGTRGETQYF
CDR3 DNA: TGTGCCAGCAGTCCGACCGGGACTAGGGGAGAGACCCAGTACTTC
clone size: -
V gene: TRBV28
CDR3 length: 15
D gene: TRBD2
J gene: TRBJ2-5

CDR3 protein: CASTDTEAFF
CDR3 DNA: TGTGCCAGCACAGACACTGAAGCTTTCTTT
clone size: once
V gene: TRBV6-6
CDR3 length: 10
D gene: -
J gene: TRBJ1-1

CDR3 protein: CAWSGQGYEQYF
CDR3 DNA: TGTGCCTGGAGTGGACAGGGTTACGAGCAGTACTTC
clone size: -
V gene: TRBV30
CDR3 length: 12
D gene: TRBD1
J gene: TRBJ2-7

CDR3 protein: CASSLGLRGGTDTQYF
CDR3 DNA: TGCGCCAGCAGCTTGGGATTAAGAGGTGGCACAGATACGCAGTATTTT
clone size: once
V gene: TRBV5-1
CDR3 length: 16
D gene: -
J gene: TRBJ2-3

CDR3 protein: CASSIDREYGYTF
CDR3 DNA: TGTGCCAGCAGCATAGACCGAGAGTATGGCTACACCTTC
clone size: few
V gene: TRBV11-1
CDR3 length: 13
D gene: -
J gene: TRBJ1-2

CDR3 protein: CATNDRTPSSGNTIYF
CDR3 DNA: TGTGCCACAAATGACAGGACGCCAAGCTCTGGAAACACCATATATTTT
clone size: -
V gene: TRBV10-3
CDR3 length: 16
D gene: -
J gene: TRBJ1-3

CDR3 protein: CAISESTGTGGYTF
CDR3 DNA: TGTGCCATCAGTGAGTCGACAGGGACTGGCGGCTACACCTTC
clone size: few
V gene: TRBV10-3
CDR3 length: 14
D gene: TRBD1
J gene: TRBJ1-2

CDR3 protein: CASSPPVRGQAYEQYF
CDR3 DNA: TGTGCCAGCTCACCACCCGTCAGGGGCCAGGCCTACGAGCAGTACTTC
clone size: -
V gene: TRBV18
CDR3 length: 16
D gene: -
J gene: TRBJ2-7

CDR3 protein: CASKIGFSNEKLFF
CDR3 DNA: TGTGCCAGTAAGATCGGTTTCTCCAATGAAAAACTGTTTTTT
clone size: -
V gene: TRBV19
CDR3 length: 14
D gene: -
J gene: TRBJ1-4

CDR3 protein: CASSRQGTMHTEAFF
CDR3 DNA: TGTGCCAGCAGCAGACAGGGAACGATGCACACTGAAGCTTTCTTT
clone size: once
V gene: TRBV14
CDR3 length: 15
D gene: TRBD1
J gene: TRBJ1-1

CDR3 protein: CASSPEQPSTSGYNEQFF
CDR3 DNA: TGTGCCAGCAGCCCGGAGCAACCGTCGACGAGCGGTTACAATGAGCAGTTCTTC
clone size: -
V gene: TRBV9
CDR3 length: 18
D gene: -
J gene: TRBJ2-1

CDR3 protein: CAISFGQTVYEQYF
CDR3 DNA: TGTGCCATCAGTTTTGGACAGACAGTTTACGAGCAGTACTTC
clone size: -
V gene: TRBV10-3
CDR3 length: 14
D gene: -
J gene: TRBJ2-7

CDR3 protein: CASSSAGQVHYGYTF
CDR3 DNA: TGTGCCAGCAGCTCGGCGGGACAGGTCCACTATGGCTACACCTTC
clone size: -
V gene: TRBV11-3
CDR3 length: 15
D gene: TRBD1
J gene: TRBJ1-2

CDR3 protein: CASSPEVSGKNIQYF
CDR3 DNA: TGTGCCAGCAGCCCAGAGGTCTCAGGGAAAAACATTCAGTACTTC
clone size: -
V gene: TRBV9
CDR3 length: 15
D gene: -
J gene: TRBJ2-4

CDR3 protein: CASSSGTSGWDEQFF
CDR3 DNA: TGTGCCAGCAGCTCCGGGACTAGCGGGTGGGATGAGCAGTTCTTC
clone size: many
V gene: TRBV27
CDR3 length: 15
D gene: TRBD2
J gene: TRBJ2-1

CDR3 protein: CASTLDRGAQETQYF
CDR3 DNA: TGTGCCAGCACTTTAGACAGGGGTGCCCAAGAGACCCAGTACTTC
clone size: -
V gene: TRBV2
CDR3 length: 15
D gene: TRBD1
J gene: TRBJ2-5

CDR3 protein: CASSLYSYNEQFF
CDR3 DNA: TGCGCCAGCAGCTTATACTCCTACAATGAGCAGTTCTTC
clone size: -
V gene: TRBV5-1
CDR3 length: 13
D gene: -
J gene: TRBJ2-1

CDR3 protein: CASSSTRDTEAFF
CDR3 DNA: TGTGCCAGTAGTTCGACTCGGGATACTGAAGCTTTCTTT
clone size: -
V gene: TRBV19
CDR3 length: 13
D gene: -
J gene: TRBJ1-1

CDR3 protein: CASSQDRGYEQFF
CDR3 DNA: TGCGCCAGCAGCCAAGATAGAGGGTATGAGCAGTTCTTC
clone size: -
V gene: TRBV4-3
CDR3 length: 13
D gene: -
J gene: TRBJ2-1

CDR3 protein: CASRQSGGANTEAFF
CDR3 DNA: TGTGCCAGTCGACAATCGGGGGGGGCGAACACTGAAGCTTTCTTT
clone size: once
V gene: TRBV18
CDR3 length: 15
D gene: -
J gene: TRBJ1-1